Sequencing of this T cell receptor beta chain was carried out in a study of blood T cell repertoires in COVID-19. Study context: COVID-19 samples from acute and convalescent phases originated in the United States, Italy and Spain. PBMCs, B-cell-depleted T cells, or T cells provided the cDNA or gDNA that made up the material.

In this sample, this clone turned up a few times. The ends were cut back, 7 bases at V and 4 bases at J, with 13 bases in the middle. Germline values: CDR1 LNHDA, CDR2 SQIVND (reference sequence). CDR3 length: 13 residues. Methods used by the authors: Cell counts per sample came from amplifying reference gene primers. Repertoires were generated with immunoSEQ multiplex PCR, while TCRdb's copy carries only in-frame clones and drops some. Clonal size and the V and J genes are those of that table, whereas D and trimming came from the DNA. The repertoire has around 320,000 clones, approximately 89% of them found once; the top ten carry 5.5% to 8%.

The TCR sequence derives from a woman aged 30 to 39 who had recovered from COVID-19. The specimen was peripheral blood. V gene TRBV19 combines with J gene TRBJ1-2; no reliable D call. CDR3 protein: CASNRPGAYGYTF. Written as DNA, the CDR3 is TGTGCCAGTAACAGACCGGGAGCCTATGGCTACACCTTC. The full variable domain, in which reference TRBV19 and TRBJ1-2 provide the parts outside the CDR3, is DGGITQSPKYLFRKEGQNVTLSCEQNLNHDAMYWYRQDPGQGLRLIYYSQIVNDFQKGDIAEGYSVSREKKESFPLTVTSAQKNPTAFYLCASNRPGAYGYTFGSGTRLTVV.